The 20 T cell receptor beta chains given below trace back to one sample, sequenced in a study of blood T cell repertoires in COVID-19. The assay was immunoSEQ multiplex PCR, and TCRdb's table has in-frame clones only and misses some. Of about 360,000 clones in the sample, around 84% are singletons; the top ten hold under 3%. The sequencing input was peripheral blood. Receptor source: a human donor in a cohort sampled during active COVID-19.

With respect to this clone: The sample holds other DNA sequences that translate to the same CDR3. The chain carries TRBV7-9 and TRBJ1-1; possibly TRBD1 for D (6 bases). V shed 3 bases and J shed 6 bases, with 11 bases lying between them. Germline V CDR1 and CDR2: SEHNR, FQNEAQ (reference sequence). The CDR3 extends over 13 amino acids. This CDR3 reads CASSLGRGAEAFF. Here the CDR3 DNA reads TGTGCCAGCAGCTTGGGCAGGGGCGCTGAAGCTTTCTTT.

This chain uses TRBV4-2 with TRBJ1-5; no clear D gene. The CDR3 consists of 15 residues. V lost 1 base, J lost 3 bases, and 10 bases lay in between. Per germline, CDR1 LGHNA and CDR2 YNFKEQ. The CDR3 DNA sequence: TGTGCCAGCAGCCAAGGCAGAAACTACAATCAGCCCCAGCATTTT. It translates to CASSQGRNYNQPQHF.

This chain links TRBV6-1 with TRBJ1-4, with 8 nucleotides matching TRBD1. V lost 2 bases to trimming and J lost 4 bases; unmatched junction nucleotides: 9. CDR1 and CDR2 (germline): MNHNS, SASEGT. This CDR3 has 17 amino acids. CDR3 in DNA: TGTGCCAGCAGTGAAATCCAGGGGGCTCGGGGTAATGAAAAACTGTTTTTT. Its protein product is CASSEIQGARGNEKLFF.

The chain combines TRBV5-1 with TRBJ2-4; possibly TRBD1 for D (7 bases). The germline CDR1 and CDR2 sequences are SGHRS and YFSETQ. V lost 3 bases, J lost 9 bases, and 16 bases lay in between. The CDR3 is 14 amino acids. CDR3 bases: TGCGCCAGCAGCTCACAGGGGAGGCCAAGCATTCAGTACTTC. Translated: CASSSQGRPSIQYF.

This chain joins TRBV19 and TRBJ2-7; 7 bases are shared with TRBD2. J was trimmed by 0 bases and V by 5 bases; bases with no gene match: 10. The CDR3 has 16 amino acids. The V gene's germline CDR1 is LNHDA and CDR2 SQIVND (reference sequence). The CDR3 DNA reads as TGTGCCAGTAGTTCAAAGGGAGGGCGGATCTCCTACGAGCAGTACTTC. Translation gives CASSSKGGRISYEQYF.

The J gene is TRBJ2-1, the V gene TRBV3-1 (or the pseudogene TRBV3-2); 8 bases are shared with TRBD1. The CDR3 is 17 residues long. V was pared by 3 bases and J by 4 bases, with 11 bases of the junction left unmatched. From germline, CDR1 is LGHDT and CDR2 YNNKEL (reference sequence). The CDR3 bases are TGTGCCAGCAGCCAGATGACCGGGACAGGAGTATACAATGAGCAGTTCTTC. This translates into CASSQMTGTGVYNEQFF.

This chain connects TRBV5-1 to TRBJ2-7, with D maybe TRBD2 (6 bases). V lost 0 bases, J lost 4 bases, and 23 bases lay in between. This CDR3 is built from 18 residues. Per the germline V gene, CDR1 is SGHRS and CDR2 is YFSETQ. The CDR3 sequence: CASSLGKLGVGGLYEQYF. The CDR3 coding sequence is TGCGCCAGCAGCTTGGGAAAATTAGGGGTTGGAGGGCTTTACGAGCAGTACTTC.

The chain recombines TRBV28 with TRBJ2-1; D might be TRBD1 (6 bases). Germline assignment: CDR1 MDHEN and CDR2 SYDVKM. The CDR3 totals 14 residues. Trimming removed 4 bases from V and 9 bases from J, with 16 bases in between. CDR3 nucleotides: TGTGCCAGCAGTTCCCACGACAGGAAGGTTGAGCAGTTCTTC. Its protein is CASSSHDRKVEQFF.

The genes are TRBV2 and TRBJ1-1; D possibly corresponds to TRBD1 (5 bases). This CDR3 spans 14 amino acids. The germline CDR1 and CDR2 sequences are SNHLY and FYNNEI. With 6 bases removed from V and 7 bases from J, the gap between germline ends came to 18 bases. CDR3 DNA sequence: TGTGCCAGCAGCCAGGGTTTTGTATCCAGTGAAGCTTTCTTT. Translated: CASSQGFVSSEAFF.

This clone was picked up a small number of times. V usage is TRBV7-9 and J usage is TRBJ1-4; D is undetermined. The CDR3 covers 14 residues. The V end lost 5 bases, the J end lost 0 bases, and 7 bases lay between the germline ends. Germline CDR1 reads SEHNR; CDR2 reads FQNEAQ (reference sequence). CDR3 bases: TGTGCCAGCAGCCCCGGTGCAACTAATGAAAAACTGTTTTTT. It codes for CASSPGATNEKLFF.

This rearrangement joins TRBV6-5 to TRBJ2-4, with a weak D call TRBD2 (6 bases). Germline CDR1 MNHEY, CDR2 SVGAGI. The CDR3 runs 13 residues. Trimming took off 8 bases at V and 8 bases at J, with 16 bases between the two ends. The DNA for the CDR3 is TGTGCCAGCGGTACGGGGGAGGTGGACATTCAGTACTTC. It translates to CASGTGEVDIQYF.

This rearrangement joins TRBV21-1 to TRBJ2-7; no check of the table's D call, TRBD2, against the DNA was made. TRBV21-1 is noted as a pseudogene. The CDR3 totals 15 residues. CDR3 amino acids: CASSKLAGATYEQYF. The CDR3 DNA follows: TGTGCCAGCAGCAAATTAGCGGGGGCGACCTACGAGCAGTACTTC.

This chain uses TRBV29-1 with TRBJ2-1, with 8 bases matching TRBD1. J lost 5 bases, V lost 7 bases, and 7 bases had no gene match. CDR1 is SQVTM, CDR2 ANQGSEA, per germline. This CDR3 comprises 13 residues. The CDR3 region is CSDGQGINNEQFF. CDR3 nucleotides: TGCAGCGACGGACAGGGAATCAACAATGAGCAGTTCTTC.

V and J are TRBV20-1 and TRBJ1-2; TRBD1 is a possible D gene (5 bases). CDR1 is DFQATT and CDR2 is SNEGSKA in the germline V gene (reference sequence). The CDR3 totals 10 residues. CDR3 DNA: TGCGGTGGGGCCCGTTCTGGCTACACCTTC. Its translation: CGGARSGYTF.

The chain joins TRBV5-1 to TRBJ2-5; TRBD2 is a possible D gene (5 bases). The length of the CDR3 is 15 residues. V was trimmed by 3 bases and J by 5 bases, leaving 17 bases between them. The V gene's germline CDR1 is SGHRS and CDR2 YFSETQ. The chain's CDR3 is CASSSEGAAWETQYF. CDR3 nucleotides: TGCGCCAGCAGCTCCGAGGGAGCCGCCTGGGAGACCCAGTACTTC. Full variable domain (rest looked up from reference TRBV5-1 and TRBJ2-5): KAGVTQTPRYLIKTRGQQVTLSCSPISGHRSVSWYQQTPGQGLQFLFEYFSETQRNKGNFPGRFSGRQFSNSRSEMNVSTLELGDSALYLCASSSEGAAWETQYFGPGTRLLVL.

J is TRBJ2-2 and V is TRBV6-5; D perhaps matches TRBD2 (6 bases). The CDR3 sequence is 13 residues long. The germline V gene has CDR1 MNHEY and CDR2 SVGAGI. V lost 0 bases, J lost 13 bases, and 12 bases lay in between. For the CDR3, the DNA is TGTGCCAGCAGTTACTCGAAATGGGGAGGGCTGTTTTTT. Translated, it gives CASSYSKWGGLFF.

This clone has a count of ten or more. V is TRBV18 and J is TRBJ1-2, with TRBD1 as a possible D gene (5 bases). This CDR3 is built from 16 residues. V was pared by 2 bases and J by 4 bases, with 17 bases between. Germline V gives CDR1 KGHSH, CDR2 LQKENI. The CDR3 nucleotides are TGTGCCAGCTCACCAGCCGGGGGTGACACTATCTATGGCTACACCTTC. Translating gives CASSPAGGDTIYGYTF. Complete variable domain (other parts from reference TRBV18 and TRBJ1-2): NAGVMQNPRHLVRRRGQEARLRCSPMKGHSHVYWYRQLPEEGLKFMVYLQKENIIDESGMPKERFSAEFPKEGPSILRIQQVVRGDSAAYFCASSPAGGDTIYGYTFGSGTRLTVV.

This chain uses TRBV7-2 with TRBJ2-3; D call uncertain. The V and J ends lost 5 bases and 2 bases respectively, with 11 bases between them. Germline CDR1 and CDR2: SGHTA and FQGNSA. The CDR3 covers 14 residues. CDR3 loop: CASSTSISTDTQYF. DNA of the CDR3: TGTGCCAGCAGCACCAGTATATCCACAGATACGCAGTATTTT.

The V call is TRBV9, the J call TRBJ1-5; D is ambiguous. The germline V gene encodes CDR1 SGDLS and CDR2 YYNGEE. There are 12 residues in the CDR3. V was pared by 4 bases and J by 4 bases, with 6 bases between. CDR3 region: CASSRGNQPQHF. The DNA for the CDR3 is TGTGCCAGCAGCAGAGGGAATCAGCCCCAGCATTTT.

This clone was counted once. The chain employs TRBV5-6 and TRBJ2-5; TRBD1 aligns across 10 bases. The CDR3 loop spans 15 amino acids. With 4 bases clipped from V and 5 bases from J, the junction kept 8 bases outside the gene matches. Germline V gene data show CDR1 as SGHDT and CDR2 as YYEEEE. CDR3: CASSTGQGVRETQYF. CDR3 DNA: TGTGCCAGCAGCACAGGACAGGGGGTTAGGGAGACCCAGTACTTC.